Listed below are T cell receptor beta chains from one sample, sequenced in a study of T cells in Graves' hyperthyroidism and ophthalmopathy. TCRdb recomputed calls from the multiplex PCR reads with MiXCR, one row per CDR3 protein. Here the sample spans over 200,000 distinct CDR3 sequences, 18% being singletons. What was sequenced was blood. The receptor source for this set is a man aged 35-49 years with Graves' hyperthyroidism. CDR3s include the opening cysteine and the closing phenylalanine or tryptophan. The D gene is left open where the match is weak. Not every row has a clone size; where given, it reads once, few, many or a size class.

D	V	size	J	DNA	CDR3
.	TRBV7-2	.	TRBJ2-5	TGTGCCCGCAGCTTCGGTTTCCTAGAGACCCAGTACTTC	CARSFGFLETQYF
TRBD1	TRBV13	many	TRBJ2-7	TGTGCCAGCAGCTTGTTCGACAGGGGATACGAGCAGTACTTC	CASSLFDRGYEQYF
.	TRBV6-5	few	TRBJ2-5	TGTGCCAGCAGTTACTCGCTTGGGGGGGGGCGTGAGACCCAGTACTTC	CASSYSLGGGRETQYF
TRBD2	TRBV7-2	many	TRBJ2-7	TGTGCCAGCAGCACCGGGACTAGCCTCTTGGAGCAGTACTTC	CASSTGTSLLEQYF
.	TRBV7-2	many	TRBJ1-5	TGTGCCAGCAGCCGGACGTACAGGGAAGGCAATCAGCCCCAGCATTTT	CASSRTYREGNQPQHF
TRBD1	TRBV3-1	few	TRBJ2-2	TGTGCCAGCAGCCAAGATTGGACAGGCGGGGAGCTGTTTTTT	CASSQDWTGGELFF
.	TRBV5-1	few	TRBJ2-3	TGCGCCAGCAGCTTGGGGTCTTCTCGGGGCACAGATACGCAGTATTTT	CASSLGSSRGTDTQYF
.	TRBV3-1	many	TRBJ2-1	TGTGCCAGCAGCCAAGTAGATGAGCAGTTCTTC	CASSQVDEQFF
.	TRBV11-2	many	TRBJ2-3	TGTGCCAGCAGCAAAATCAGAGAGGATACGCAGTATTTT	CASSKIREDTQYF
.	TRBV12-3/TRBV12-4	many	TRBJ1-1	TGTGCCAGCACCCCGGTAGGGGCCATGAACACTGAAGCTTTCTTT	CASTPVGAMNTEAFF
.	TRBV7-3	.	TRBJ2-3	TGTGCCAGCAGCTTAATTGGTATCACAGATACGCAGTATTTT	CASSLIGITDTQYF
TRBD1	TRBV24-1	few	TRBJ1-6	TGTGCCACCAGTGCGGACAGGGCCCCTTTGGATAATTCACCCCTCCACTTT	CATSADRAPLDNSPLHF
TRBD1	TRBV19	.	TRBJ1-5	TGTGCCAGTAGTATTTTGGGGCAGGGGGCCGGGCAGCCCCAGCATTTT	CASSILGQGAGQPQHF
.	TRBV5-1	.	TRBJ2-5	TGCGCCAGCAGCTTGGCCCCCGGGGAAGAGACCCAGTACTTC	CASSLAPGEETQYF
TRBD2	TRBV7-2	many	TRBJ2-1	TGTGCCAGCAGCGAAGCTAGCGGGGGCTCCTACAATGAGCAGTTCTTC	CASSEASGGSYNEQFF
.	TRBV6-1	.	TRBJ1-3	TGTGCCAGCAGTGACCGGAGGGACACCGAGACCATATATTTT	CASSDRRDTETIYF
.	TRBV3-1	many	TRBJ1-1	TGTGCCAGCAGCCAAGATGTCAAGAACACTGAAGCTTTCTTT	CASSQDVKNTEAFF
TRBD2	TRBV7-3	many	TRBJ2-1	TGTGCCAGCAGCCCCGGGAGGGGGGTTACCTACAATGAGCAGTTCTTC	CASSPGRGVTYNEQFF
TRBD1	TRBV2	many	TRBJ1-4	TGTGCCAGCAGGGCCCTGGGACAGTTTAATGAAAAACTGTTTTTT	CASRALGQFNEKLFF
.	TRBV19	many	TRBJ2-3	TGTGCCAGTAGTATCCAGGGGCCCACAGATACGCAGTATTTT	CASSIQGPTDTQYF
TRBD1	TRBV6-1	.	TRBJ1-2	TGTGCCAGCAAGACATCCGGGACAGGGGACTATGGCTACACCTTC	CASKTSGTGDYGYTF
.	TRBV2	many	TRBJ1-2	TGTGCCAGCAGTGAAGCGGGTCGTATGTGGGGCTACACCTTC	CASSEAGRMWGYTF
.	TRBV2	few	TRBJ2-7	TGTGCCAGCAGTGAAGAGGGGGAAAGGGAGCAGTACTTC	CASSEEGEREQYF
.	TRBV5-1	many	TRBJ1-1	TGCGCCAGCAGCTTGGTATCAGGGTCGAACACTGAAGCTTTCTTT	CASSLVSGSNTEAFF
TRBD2	TRBV6-1	many	TRBJ2-5	TGTGCCAGCAGCCTTACTAGCGATGAGACCCAGTACTTC	CASSLTSDETQYF
TRBD1	TRBV20-1	many	TRBJ2-5	TGCAGTGCTTGGGACAGGGCAAGCCAAGAGACCCAGTACTTC	CSAWDRASQETQYF
.	TRBV19	few	TRBJ2-3	TGTGCCAGTAGTATGTCCTCCGGGATCGGTGCGTCAGATACGCAGTATTTT	CASSMSSGIGASDTQYF
TRBD1	TRBV5-1	many	TRBJ1-1	TGCGCCAGCAGCAGGACAGGGCGGAGGGACACTGAAGCTTTCTTT	CASSRTGRRDTEAFF
.	TRBV6-1	.	TRBJ1-5	TGTGCCAGCAGTGAGGCGGGGGATCAGCCCCAGCATTTT	CASSEAGDQPQHF
TRBD2	TRBV10-3	few	TRBJ2-5	TGTGCCATCAGCGGGAGATGGGCTAGCGGGGTCCAAGAGACCCAGTACTTC	CAISGRWASGVQETQYF
.	TRBV2	many	TRBJ2-7	TGTGCCAGCGGTCGCGACGAGCAGTACTTC	CASGRDEQYF
.	TRBV28	many	TRBJ2-5	TGTGCCAGCAGTTTGAGCAGAAAAGAGACCCAGTACTTC	CASSLSRKETQYF
.	TRBV9	few	TRBJ1-3	TGTGCCAGCAGCCCAGCGACCTTCCCTGGAAACACCATATATTTT	CASSPATFPGNTIYF
TRBD1	TRBV10-3	many	TRBJ2-7	TGTGCCATCAGTGATAGGGACAGGGACGAGCAGTACTTC	CAISDRDRDEQYF
.	TRBV28	many	TRBJ2-1	TGTGCCAGCAGTCCAGGACCGGGGGGCCCCTACAATGAGCAGTTCTTC	CASSPGPGGPYNEQFF
.	TRBV4-2	few	TRBJ2-6	TGTGCCAGCAGCCAAGATGGGGCGGGGTCTGGGGCCAACGTCCTGACTTTC	CASSQDGAGSGANVLTF
TRBD1	TRBV28	many	TRBJ1-2	TGTGCCAGCACCCCGGACAGGGGCGTACAAGGCTACACCTTC	CASTPDRGVQGYTF
.	TRBV6-2/TRBV6-3	few	TRBJ2-4	TGTGCCAGCAGTTATAACAGGAACATTCAGTACTTC	CASSYNRNIQYF
.	TRBV12-5	.	TRBJ1-2	TGTGCTAGTGGTCCCCGTAATACACTTTCTTCTAACTATGGCTACACCTTC	CASGPRNTLSSNYGYTF
.	TRBV20-1	few	TRBJ2-7	TGCAGTGCTAGAGGTCTTCAGACAGCTGTAACCTACGAGCAGTACTTC	CSARGLQTAVTYEQYF
.	TRBV20-1	many	TRBJ1-1	TGCAGTGCGCCCCGGGAGGAGAACACTGAAGCTTTCTTT	CSAPREENTEAFF